This T cell receptor beta chain was captured by sequencing in a study of T cell clonotyping in hematopoietic cell transplantation (dated by TCRdb to the early 2020s). About the full investigation: Recipient samples taken before transplant were obtained following cytoreduction. The study collected over a hundred blood samples from 30 to 45 consecutive transplant recipients and their related donors. Patient recruitment ran from September 2015 to early 2017, and follow-up continued until late 2020 or death.

What the authors observed across the whole study: After transplant, TCR diversity in recipients dropped, and pathologically expanded clonotypes climbed progressively between day 30 and day 180. Recipient repertoires showed only a small fraction of overlap with donor repertoires, and over 95% appeared de novo at the given depth. Broader TCR repertoire diversity after transplant was predicted by Inverse Simpson Index values from donors and from recipients before transplant. The sample size was limited and the cells went unsorted, which meant the CD4 and CD8 repertoire contributions could not be told apart.

In light of the paper, this sample's time point label describes: recipient sample about 28 days before transplant, after cytoreduction. Recipient blood was collected about 28 days before transplant and at days 30, 100 and 180 after transplant. Nuclei Lysis Solution was used to extract genomic DNA from fresh or cryopreserved unfractionated peripheral blood mononuclear cells. Concerning this clone itself: The target of this receptor is not known. Base qualities are missing; no much larger clone stands one base away.

TCR beta CDR3 regions were amplified from genomic DNA with the immunoSEQ assay, a bias-controlled multiplex PCR using V- and J-specific primers. A second PCR step added a proprietary barcode and Illumina adapter sequences to the CDR3 amplicons. CDR3 libraries were sequenced on an Illumina MiSeq instrument. The original pipeline was this. immunoSEQ Analyzer 3.0 was used for export and quality control, with R Bioconductor and Immunarch used for downstream analyses. Only productive rearrangements in the normalized downsampled data set were used to calculate repertoire metrics. Pathologically expanded clonotypes were defined as those larger than 5 templates in the normalized cohort. The Inverse Simpson Index was used to measure repertoire diversity. To capture all clonotypes, CMV-specificity analyses were performed on the non-normalized data set. TCRdb carries this immuneACCESS record with in-frame sequences only. Its versions omit some clonotypes, under half of them owing to an unresolved V gene in the studies checked, with the rest unexplained. The V and J calls and clone size are taken from that table; D and trimming were inferred from the DNA. The sample yields about 21,000 clones; under 90% were counted once. In total, the top ten clones hold around 4% of the sample.

The sample here was peripheral blood mononuclear cells, taken before stem cell transplant. The TCR originated in a man aged 18 to 35 with biphenotypic leukemia. Some clones in this sample may be carry-over from other donors' samples.

The sequenced DNA: TGTGCCAGCAGTTTATCGGGGTTTTTTCTGTCCGAGACAAGCACCATATATTTT. Protein translation: CASSLSGFFLSETSTIYF. The sequence links TRBV27 to TRBJ1-3; the D gene lacks a confident call. Spanning cysteine to phenylalanine, the CDR3 consists of 18 amino acids. Of the read, only the CDR3 DNA is kept; its 54 bases are in frame from base 1. CDR1 and CDR2, per the germline V gene (reference sequence), are MNHEY and SMNVEV. V loses 0 bases of germline sequence and J loses 9 bases, and the interval between the two ends is 24 bases.